The T cell receptor beta chain under discussion was sequenced for a study of human T cells and chemical hapten exposure. Findings of the study overall: PT1 expanded TCR counts and patch test score correlated positively. Alopecia affecting every donor means their immune response may not match healthy people's.

What the library attached to individual cDNA molecules were unique molecular identifiers. TCRdb ran MiXCR on the RACE reads and lists one entry per CDR3 protein. The table includes more than 300,000 distinct CDR3 sequences, 4.5% to 7% detected once. Time point denoted: pre-sensitization, week 0. Treatment defined: therapeutic diphenylcyclopropenone sensitization with weekly scalp DPC. Total RNA was isolated from unfractionated whole blood. This clonotype was observed at least ten times. What it binds is not known. The CDR3 spans 17 residues. Germline V gives CDR1 LGHNA, CDR2 YSLEER. V shed 1 base and J 6 bases; nucleotides not matched to a gene: 9.

The source of this sequence is a woman aged 18-29 years with alopecia areata. Some clones in this sample may be carry-over from other donors' samples. The genes are TRBV4-3 and TRBJ2-1; 10 bases match TRBD2. The material was whole blood, obtained in connection with sensitization to the hapten diphenylcyclopropenone (DPC). The CDR3 nucleotides are TGCGCCAGCAGCCAAGGAACTAGCGGGGAATGGGGCAATGAGCAGTTCTTC. Translated, it gives CASSQGTSGEWGNEQFF.